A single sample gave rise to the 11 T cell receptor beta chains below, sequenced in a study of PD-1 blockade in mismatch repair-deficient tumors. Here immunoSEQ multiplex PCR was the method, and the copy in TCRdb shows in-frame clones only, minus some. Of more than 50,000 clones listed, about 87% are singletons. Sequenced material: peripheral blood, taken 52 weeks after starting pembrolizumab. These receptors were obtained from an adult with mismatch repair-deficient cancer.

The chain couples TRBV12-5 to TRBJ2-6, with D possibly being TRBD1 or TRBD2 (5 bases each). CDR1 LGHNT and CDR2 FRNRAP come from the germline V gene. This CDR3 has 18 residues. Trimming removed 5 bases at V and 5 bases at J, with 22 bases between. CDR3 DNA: TGTGCTAGTGGTGCGGGCGATGCAGGACAAAGTCGGGCCAACGTCCTGACTTTC. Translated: CASGAGDAGQSRANVLTF.

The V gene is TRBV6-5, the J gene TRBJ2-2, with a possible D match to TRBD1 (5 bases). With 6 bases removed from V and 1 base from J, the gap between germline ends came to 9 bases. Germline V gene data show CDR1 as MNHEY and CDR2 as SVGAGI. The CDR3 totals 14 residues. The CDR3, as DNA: TGTGCCAGCAGATCCCAGGGGAACACCGGGGAGCTGTTTTTT. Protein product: CASRSQGNTGELFF.

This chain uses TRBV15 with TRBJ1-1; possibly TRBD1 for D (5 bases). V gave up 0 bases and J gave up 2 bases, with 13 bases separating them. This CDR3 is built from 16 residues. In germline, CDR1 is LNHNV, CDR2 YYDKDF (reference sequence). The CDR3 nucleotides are TGTGCCACCAGCAGAGATCGGGGACCCCCAAACACTGAAGCTTTCTTT. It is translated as CATSRDRGPPNTEAFF.

The CDR3, as DNA: TGTGCCAGCAGCTATGCTAGCATCTTTGGGGCAGATACGCAGTATTTT. Protein product: CASSYASIFGADTQYF. The chain couples TRBV7-9 to TRBJ2-3, with a weak D call TRBD2 (5 bases). The CDR3 is made up of 16 amino acids. Germline CDR1 and CDR2: SEHNR and FQNEAQ (reference sequence). Trimming took off 4 bases at V and 4 bases at J, with 18 bases between the two ends. The full variable domain, with the rest looked up from reference TRBV7-9 and TRBJ2-3, is DTGVSQNPRHKITKRGQNVTFRCDPISEHNRLYWYRQTLGQGPEFLTYFQNEAQLEKSRLLSDRFSAERPKGSFSTLEIQRTEQGDSAMYLCASSYASIFGADTQYFGPGTRLTVL.

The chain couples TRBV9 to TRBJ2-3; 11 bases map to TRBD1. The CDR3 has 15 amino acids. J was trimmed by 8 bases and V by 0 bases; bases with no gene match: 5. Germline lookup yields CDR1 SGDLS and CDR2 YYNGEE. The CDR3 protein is CASSVERTGGGTQYF. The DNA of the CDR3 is TGTGCCAGCAGCGTAGAACGGACAGGGGGCGGTACGCAGTATTTT.

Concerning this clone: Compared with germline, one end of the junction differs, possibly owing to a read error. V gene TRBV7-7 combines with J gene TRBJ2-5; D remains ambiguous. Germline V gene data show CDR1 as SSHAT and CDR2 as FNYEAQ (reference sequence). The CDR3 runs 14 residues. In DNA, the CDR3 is TGTGCTAGCAGCTTAGAATCTGTTAGTGAGACCCAGTACTTC. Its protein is CASSLESVSETQYF. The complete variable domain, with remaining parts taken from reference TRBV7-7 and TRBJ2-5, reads GAGVSQSPRYKVTKRGQDVTLRCDPISSHATLYWYQQALGQGPEFLTYFNYEAQPDKSGLPSDRFSAERPEGSISTLTIQRTEQRDSAMYRCASSLESVSETQYFGPGTRLLVL.

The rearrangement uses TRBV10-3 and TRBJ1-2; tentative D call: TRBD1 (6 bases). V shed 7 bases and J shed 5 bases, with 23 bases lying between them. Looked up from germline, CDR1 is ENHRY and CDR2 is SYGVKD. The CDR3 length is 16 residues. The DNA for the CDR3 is TGTGCCATCACCAGGGGTTCCGGGGATCAACCGTATGGCTACACCTTC. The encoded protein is CAITRGSGDQPYGYTF.

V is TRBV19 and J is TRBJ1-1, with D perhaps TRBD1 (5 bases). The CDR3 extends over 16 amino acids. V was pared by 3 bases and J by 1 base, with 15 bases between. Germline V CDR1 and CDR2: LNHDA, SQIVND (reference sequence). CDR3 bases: TGTGCCAGTAGTATGTCAGGGCCTGTTGCGAACACTGAAGCTTTCTTT. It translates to CASSMSGPVANTEAFF.

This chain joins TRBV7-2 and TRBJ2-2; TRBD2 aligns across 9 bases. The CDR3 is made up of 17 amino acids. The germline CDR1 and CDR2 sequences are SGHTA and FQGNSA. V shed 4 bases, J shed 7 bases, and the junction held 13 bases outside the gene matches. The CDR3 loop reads CASSSRGSGRSSGELFF. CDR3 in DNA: TGTGCCAGCAGCTCTAGAGGCAGCGGGAGGAGTAGCGGGGAGCTGTTTTTT.

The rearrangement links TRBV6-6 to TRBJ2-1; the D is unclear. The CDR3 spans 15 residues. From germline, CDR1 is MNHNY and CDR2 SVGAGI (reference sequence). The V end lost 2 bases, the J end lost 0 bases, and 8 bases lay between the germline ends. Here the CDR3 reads CASSYSESSYNEQFF. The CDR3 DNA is TGTGCCAGCAGTTACAGCGAGAGCTCCTACAATGAGCAGTTCTTC.

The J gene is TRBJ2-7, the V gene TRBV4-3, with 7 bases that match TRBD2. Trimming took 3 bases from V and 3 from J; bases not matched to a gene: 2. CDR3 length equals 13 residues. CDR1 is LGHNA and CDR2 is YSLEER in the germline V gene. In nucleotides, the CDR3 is TGCGCCAGCAGCCAGGGGGGGGGCTACGAGCAGTACTTC. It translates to CASSQGGGYEQYF.